This paragraph covers one TCR beta chain sequence. As yet, its antigen is unknown. This entry is derived from a study of cytomegalovirus exposure and HLA in healthy donors. Study-wide results and caveats: The listing of roughly 160 TCR beta chains classed them as cytomegalovirus-associated.

Among the donors, all were healthy bone marrow donors. The germline V gene encodes CDR1 MGHRA and CDR2 YSYEKL. V lost 0 bases to trimming and J lost 2 bases; unmatched junction nucleotides: 9. CDR3 length: 17 amino acids. Researchers ran the PCR with 60 Vbeta and 13 Jbeta primers. The table came from immunoSEQ multiplex PCR; TCRdb's copy has only in-frame clones and leaves some out. The specimen's table records some 120,000 clones. The receptor was isolated from a man aged 35-49 years in good health and CMV-seronegative. The sequencing input was PBMCs. This chain links TRBV4-1 with TRBJ2-7; 8 bases agree with TRBD1. Here the CDR3 DNA reads TGCGCCAGCAGCCAAGAGCCCCTGGGACAGGCCCCCTACGAGCAGTACTTC. Its translation: CASSQEPLGQAPYEQYF.